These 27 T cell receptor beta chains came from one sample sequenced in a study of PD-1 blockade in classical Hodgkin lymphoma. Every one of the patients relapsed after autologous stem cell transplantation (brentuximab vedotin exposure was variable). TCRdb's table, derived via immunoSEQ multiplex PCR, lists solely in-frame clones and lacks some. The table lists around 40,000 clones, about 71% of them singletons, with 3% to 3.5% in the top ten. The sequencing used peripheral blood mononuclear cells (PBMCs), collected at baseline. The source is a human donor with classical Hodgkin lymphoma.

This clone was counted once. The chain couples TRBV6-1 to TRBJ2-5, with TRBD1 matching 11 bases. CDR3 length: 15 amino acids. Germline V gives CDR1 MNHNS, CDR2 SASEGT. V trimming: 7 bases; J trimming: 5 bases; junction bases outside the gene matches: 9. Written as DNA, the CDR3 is TGTGCCAGCACCCGAGGACAGGGGGCGTGGGAGACCCAGTACTTC. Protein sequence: CASTRGQGAWETQYF.

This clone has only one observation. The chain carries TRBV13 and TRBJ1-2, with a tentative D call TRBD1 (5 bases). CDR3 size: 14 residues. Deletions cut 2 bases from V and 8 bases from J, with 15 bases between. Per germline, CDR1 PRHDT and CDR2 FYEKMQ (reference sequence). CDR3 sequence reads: CASSLQGFLVGYTF. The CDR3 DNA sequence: TGTGCCAGCAGCTTACAGGGATTCCTGGTAGGCTACACCTTC.

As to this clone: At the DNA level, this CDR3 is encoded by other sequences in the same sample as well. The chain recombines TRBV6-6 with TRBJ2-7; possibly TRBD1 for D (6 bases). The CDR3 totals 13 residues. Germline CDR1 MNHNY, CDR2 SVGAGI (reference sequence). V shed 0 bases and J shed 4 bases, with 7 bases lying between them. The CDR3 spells CASSYSGAYEQYF. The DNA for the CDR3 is TGTGCCAGCAGTTACTCGGGGGCATACGAGCAGTACTTC.

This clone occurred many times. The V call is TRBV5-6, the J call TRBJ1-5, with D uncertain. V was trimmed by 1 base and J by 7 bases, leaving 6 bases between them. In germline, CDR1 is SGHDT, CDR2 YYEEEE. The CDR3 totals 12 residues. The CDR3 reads CASSLLGQPQHF. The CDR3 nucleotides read TGTGCCAGCAGCTTGCTGGGCCAGCCCCAGCATTTT.

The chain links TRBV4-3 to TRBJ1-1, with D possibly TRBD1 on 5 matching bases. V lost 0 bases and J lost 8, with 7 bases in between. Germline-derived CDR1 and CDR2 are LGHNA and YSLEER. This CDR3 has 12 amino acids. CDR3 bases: TGCGCCAGCAGCCAAGATCGGGACGAAGCTTTCTTT. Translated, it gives CASSQDRDEAFF.

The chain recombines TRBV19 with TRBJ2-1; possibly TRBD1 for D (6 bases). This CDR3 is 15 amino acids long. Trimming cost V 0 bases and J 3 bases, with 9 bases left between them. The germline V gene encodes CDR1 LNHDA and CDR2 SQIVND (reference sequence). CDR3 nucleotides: TGTGCCAGTAGTATAGATGGGACAAACTACAATGAGCAGTTCTTC. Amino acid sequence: CASSIDGTNYNEQFF.

This CDR3 is CARSSGKIQETQYF. CDR3 in DNA: TGTGCCAGAAGCTCAGGGAAGATCCAAGAGACCCAGTACTTC. The chain joins TRBV5-3 to TRBJ2-5; tentatively, D is TRBD1 (5 bases). TRBV5-3 is identified as an open reading frame with a role that is uncertain. Trimming left V 3 bases short and J 1 base short, with 10 bases between. The CDR3 sequence is 14 residues long.

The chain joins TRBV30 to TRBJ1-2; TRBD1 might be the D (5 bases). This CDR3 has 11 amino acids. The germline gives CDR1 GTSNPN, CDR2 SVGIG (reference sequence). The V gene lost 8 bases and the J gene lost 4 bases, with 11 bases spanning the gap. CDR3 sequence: CAAGTAYGYTF. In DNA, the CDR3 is TGTGCCGCGGGGACTGCCTATGGCTACACCTTC. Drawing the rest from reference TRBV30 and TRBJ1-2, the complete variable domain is SQTIHQWPATLVQPVGSPLSLECTVEGTSNPNLYWYRQAAGRGLQLLFYSVGIGQISSEVPQNLSASRPQDRQFILSSKKLLLSDSGFYLCAAGTAYGYTFGSGTRLTVV.

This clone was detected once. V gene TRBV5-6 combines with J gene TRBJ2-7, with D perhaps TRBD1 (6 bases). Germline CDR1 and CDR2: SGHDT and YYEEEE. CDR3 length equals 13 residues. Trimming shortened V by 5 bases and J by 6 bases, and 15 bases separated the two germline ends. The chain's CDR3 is CASSSLGGAEQYF. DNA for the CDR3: TGTGCCAGCAGTTCCTTAGGGGGTGCCGAGCAGTACTTC.

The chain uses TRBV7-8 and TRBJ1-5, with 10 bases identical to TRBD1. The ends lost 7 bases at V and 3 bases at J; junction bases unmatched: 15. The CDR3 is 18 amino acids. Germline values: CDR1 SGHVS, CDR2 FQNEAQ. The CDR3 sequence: CASTLGQGSSWINQPQHF. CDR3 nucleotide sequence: TGTGCCAGCACGCTGGGACAGGGGAGTAGCTGGATCAATCAGCCCCAGCATTTT.

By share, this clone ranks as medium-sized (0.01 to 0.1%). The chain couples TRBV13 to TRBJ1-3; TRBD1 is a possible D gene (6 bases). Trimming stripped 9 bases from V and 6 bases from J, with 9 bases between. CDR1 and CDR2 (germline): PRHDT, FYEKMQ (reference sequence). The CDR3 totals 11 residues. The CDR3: CASTGQNTIYF. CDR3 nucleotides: TGTGCCAGTACAGGGCAAAACACCATATATTTT.

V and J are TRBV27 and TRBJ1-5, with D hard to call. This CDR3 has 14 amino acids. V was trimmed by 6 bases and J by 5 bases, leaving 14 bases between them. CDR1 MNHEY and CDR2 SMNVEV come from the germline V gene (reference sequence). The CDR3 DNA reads TGTGCCAGCAGCCGTGACGGAACATATCAGCCCCAGCATTTT. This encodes CASSRDGTYQPQHF.

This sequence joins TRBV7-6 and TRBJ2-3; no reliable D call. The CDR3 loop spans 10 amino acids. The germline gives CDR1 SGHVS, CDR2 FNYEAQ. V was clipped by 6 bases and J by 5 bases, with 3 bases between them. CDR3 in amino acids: CASRGDTQYF. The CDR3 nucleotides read TGTGCCAGCAGAGGAGATACGCAGTATTTT.

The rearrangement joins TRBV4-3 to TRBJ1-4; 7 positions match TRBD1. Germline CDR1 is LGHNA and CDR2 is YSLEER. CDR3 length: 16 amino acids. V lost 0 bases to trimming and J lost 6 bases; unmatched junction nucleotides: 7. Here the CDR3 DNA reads TGCGCCAGCAGCCAAGATAGCTCACAGGGGCATGAAAAACTGTTTTTT. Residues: CASSQDSSQGHEKLFF.

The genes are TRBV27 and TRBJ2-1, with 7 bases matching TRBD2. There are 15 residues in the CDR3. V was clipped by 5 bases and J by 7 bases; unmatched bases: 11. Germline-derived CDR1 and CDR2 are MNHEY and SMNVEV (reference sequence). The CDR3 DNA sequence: TGTGCCAGCAGTCGGTTCGCGGGAGTCCGGAATGAGCAGTTCTTC. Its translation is CASSRFAGVRNEQFF.

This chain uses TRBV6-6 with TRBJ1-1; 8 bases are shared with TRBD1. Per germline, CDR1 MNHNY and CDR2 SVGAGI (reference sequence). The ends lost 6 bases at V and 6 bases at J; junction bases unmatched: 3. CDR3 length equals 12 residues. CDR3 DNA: TGTGCCAGCAGCCTACAGGGGGCTGAAGCTTTCTTT. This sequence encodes CASSLQGAEAFF.

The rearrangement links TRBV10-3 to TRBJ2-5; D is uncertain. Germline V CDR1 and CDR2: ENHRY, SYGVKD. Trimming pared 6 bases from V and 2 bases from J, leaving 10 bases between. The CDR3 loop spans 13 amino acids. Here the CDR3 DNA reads TGTGCCATCAGGGAAGTGATACAAGAGACCCAGTACTTC. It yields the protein CAIREVIQETQYF.

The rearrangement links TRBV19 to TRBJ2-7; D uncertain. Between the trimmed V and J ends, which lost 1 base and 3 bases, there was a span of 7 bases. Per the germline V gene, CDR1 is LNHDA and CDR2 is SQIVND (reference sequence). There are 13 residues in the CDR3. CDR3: CASSIAEYYEQYF. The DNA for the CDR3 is TGTGCCAGTAGTATAGCGGAATACTACGAGCAGTACTTC.

CDR3: CSATGRENPSGGNTIYF. The CDR3 DNA sequence: TGCAGCGCCACAGGGCGGGAAAATCCTTCGGGGGGAAACACCATATATTTT. The chain uses TRBV29-1 and TRBJ1-3; D may be TRBD1 (6 bases). V lost 7 bases and J lost 4, with 26 bases in between. Germline V gene sequence: CDR1 SQVTM, CDR2 ANQGSEA. The CDR3 loop spans 17 amino acids.

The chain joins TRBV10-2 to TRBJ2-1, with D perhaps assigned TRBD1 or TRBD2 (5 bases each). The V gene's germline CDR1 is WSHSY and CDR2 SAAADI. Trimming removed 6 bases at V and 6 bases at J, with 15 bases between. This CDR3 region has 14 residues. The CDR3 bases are TGCGCCAGCAGAGGGCAGGGAAGCGGCAATGAGCAGTTCTTC. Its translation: CASRGQGSGNEQFF.

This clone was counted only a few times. CDR3 DNA sequence: TGTGCCGGAGGTGGGTACAATGAGCAGTTCTTC. Encoded protein: CAGGGYNEQFF. The chain has TRBV10-3 and TRBJ2-1; a weak D match, TRBD2 (5 bases). CDR1 is ENHRY and CDR2 is SYGVKD in the germline V gene. Between the trimmed V and J ends, which lost 11 bases and 4 bases, there was a span of 9 bases. The CDR3 sequence is 11 residues long.

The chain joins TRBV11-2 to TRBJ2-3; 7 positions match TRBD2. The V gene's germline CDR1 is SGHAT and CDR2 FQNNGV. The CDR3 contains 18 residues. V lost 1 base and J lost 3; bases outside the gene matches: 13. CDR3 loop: CASSLAPRLGAGTDTQYF. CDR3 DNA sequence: TGTGCCAGCAGCTTAGCCCCACGTTTGGGAGCGGGAACAGATACGCAGTATTTT.

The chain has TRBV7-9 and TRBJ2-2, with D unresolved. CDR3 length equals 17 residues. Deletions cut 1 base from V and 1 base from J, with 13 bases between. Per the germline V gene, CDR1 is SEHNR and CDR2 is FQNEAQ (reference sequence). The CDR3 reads CASSLGPGGMNTGELFF. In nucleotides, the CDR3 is TGTGCCAGCAGCTTAGGGCCGGGCGGAATGAACACCGGGGAGCTGTTTTTT.

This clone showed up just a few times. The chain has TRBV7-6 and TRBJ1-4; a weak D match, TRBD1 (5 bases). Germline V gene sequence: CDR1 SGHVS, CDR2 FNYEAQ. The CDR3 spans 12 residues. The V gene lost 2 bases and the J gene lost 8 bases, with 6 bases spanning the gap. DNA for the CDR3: TGTGCCAGCAGCTTACGGGACGAAAAACTGTTTTTT. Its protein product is CASSLRDEKLFF.

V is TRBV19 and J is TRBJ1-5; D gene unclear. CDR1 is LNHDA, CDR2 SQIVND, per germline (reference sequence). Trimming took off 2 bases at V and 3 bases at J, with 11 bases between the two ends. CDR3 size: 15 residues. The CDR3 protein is CASSISGGPNQPQHF. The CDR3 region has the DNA TGTGCCAGTAGTATATCGGGCGGCCCCAATCAGCCCCAGCATTTT. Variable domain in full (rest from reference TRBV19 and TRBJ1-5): DGGITQSPKYLFRKEGQNVTLSCEQNLNHDAMYWYRQDPGQGLRLIYYSQIVNDFQKGDIAEGYSVSREKKESFPLTVTSAQKNPTAFYLCASSISGGPNQPQHFGDGTRLSIL.

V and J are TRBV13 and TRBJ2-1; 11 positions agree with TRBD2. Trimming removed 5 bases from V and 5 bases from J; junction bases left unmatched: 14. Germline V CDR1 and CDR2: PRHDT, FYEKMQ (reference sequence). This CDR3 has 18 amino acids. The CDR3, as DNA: TGTGCCAGCAGCCCCCGATCCCCGACTAGCGGGAACAACAATGAGCAGTTCTTC. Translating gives CASSPRSPTSGNNNEQFF.

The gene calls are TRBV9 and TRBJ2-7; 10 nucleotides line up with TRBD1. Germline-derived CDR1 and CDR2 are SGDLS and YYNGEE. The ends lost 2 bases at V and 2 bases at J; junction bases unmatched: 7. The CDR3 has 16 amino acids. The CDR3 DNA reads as TGTGCCAGCAGCGTCCGGCCGGGACAGGGGCCCTACGAGCAGTACTTC. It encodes CASSVRPGQGPYEQYF.